The present T cell receptor (beta chain) was sequenced within a study of regulatory T cells in long-lasting Graves disease (dated by TCRdb to 2020 to 2023). About the full investigation: Persistent Graves' disease was defined as antithyroid drug treatment for over 5 years with persistently positive TSH receptor autoantibodies. In the clinical cohort, patients with persistent Graves' disease had used antithyroid drugs for an average of roughly 10 years. The study was conducted in China and was registered as a clinical trial. Persistent Graves' disease patients were compared with newly diagnosed Graves' disease patients by peripheral blood TCR sequencing and RNA sequencing. A total of 35 or so samples underwent TCR sequencing: about 13 from persistent and about 20 from newly diagnosed Graves' disease patients.

The investigation overall reported the following: Only the TCR beta chain was sequenced and analyzed. The authors acknowledged the small sample size as a limitation that may reduce accuracy. The study examined only peripheral blood because the primary lesion, thyroid tissue, could not be accessed. Compared with newly diagnosed patients, persistent Graves' disease patients had lower TCR Shannon entropy and fewer highly expanded clones, which suggests clonal expansion. Persistent disease showed preferential use of TRBV28, TRBJ1-2 and TRBJ2-5, whereas newly diagnosed disease favored TRBV20-1 and TRBJ2-1. Patients with persistent disease shared more public clonotypes (around 2,500) than newly diagnosed patients did (approximately 990).

The V and J ends are trimmed by 5 bases and 6 bases, leaving 16 bases between them. Its CDR3 holds 13 amino acids, cysteine through phenylalanine. CDR3 DNA is the only sequence kept; it has 39 bases, read in frame from the first base. For CDR1 and CDR2, the germline V gene lists SQVTM and ANQGSEA. About this clonotype: Its antigen has not been determined. No much larger clone is present one base from it, and per-base qualities are unavailable.

Library preparation used multiplex PCR. Sequencer: Illumina HiSeq 4000. CDR3 regions were amplified by Arm-PCR with iRepertoire HTBI primers to construct TCR beta libraries. Before sequencing, the PCR products underwent gel purification. The original pipeline was this. Gene usage analysis of CDR3 amino acid clonotypes relied on the roughly 60 TRBV and over 13 TRBJ segments identified across samples. COPE and FqMerger were used to merge filtered high-quality paired reads into contigs. Contigs were aligned with BLAST to IMGT TRBV, TRBD and TRBJ reference genes, and CDR3 was defined per IMGT. Any clonotype with a frequency above 0.1% was classified as a highly expanded clone. Shannon entropy was used to measure repertoire diversity, and the Gini coefficient was used to measure V-J evenness. Public clonotypes were defined as clonotypes shared by more than one individual. Clones were called with MiXCR by TCRdb after fastp trimmed the public reads at Q25, and only in-frame beta chains were retained. Entries are consolidated by CDR3 protein sequence, retaining the most common genes and DNA. These V and J calls rely on TCRdb rather than the paper's analysis. The sample yields about 660,000 distinct CDR3 sequences; 25% to 30% were counted once. The ten largest clones add up to about two fifths of the sample.

Per the publication, the time point label means: persistent/refractory GD, antithyroid drugs over 5 years with positive TRAb. For both TCR sequencing and RNA sequencing, RNA was extracted from PBMCs in TRIzol. The diagnosis of Graves' disease followed American Thyroid Association guidelines. The patients came from an endocrinology department in Xi'an, China. Each patient gave approximately 8.8 milliliters of peripheral blood, collected in an EDTA anticoagulant tube. Ficoll Paque Plus density gradient separation was used to isolate PBMCs, and no further T cell sorting was performed. RNA quality was checked with an Agilent 2100 Bioanalyzer and agarose gel, and concentration with a NanoDrop 2000.

The sequence derives from a female donor with Graves disease. Recombination connected TRBV29-1 to TRBJ1-2, with TRBD1 perhaps the D gene, on 5 matching bases. The sample consisted of peripheral blood mononuclear cells (PBMCs), taken when the disease was refractory, from a patient treated with antithyroid drugs. Read as DNA, the sequence is TGCAGCGTTCGACCTGGACCGGGGGATGGCTACACCTTC. Translated, this is CSVRPGPGDGYTF. Reference TRBV29-1 and TRBJ1-2 genes cover what lies past the CDR3, so the full variable domain is SAVISQKPSRDICQRGTSLTIQCQVDSQVTMMFWYRQQPGQSLTLIATANQGSEATYESGFVIDKFPISRPNLTFSTLTVSNMSPEDSSIYLCSVRPGPGDGYTFGSGTRLTVV.